The sequence of this TCR beta chain was determined in a study of cytomegalovirus exposure and HLA in healthy donors. On the study more broadly: An earlier analysis identified fewer than 130 million unique TCR beta sequences in about 200 million T cells. Broader study findings: Later on, analysis showed that most CMV-associated TCR beta chains appeared to be HLA-restricted. The authors later found TCR association rates varying by HLA locus, with DRB1 most and HLA-C fewest.

V gave up 3 bases and J gave up 5 bases, with 7 bases separating them. The CDR3 is made up of 11 amino acids. Germline CDR1 SQVTM, CDR2 ANQGSEA. 13 Jbeta primers and 60 Vbeta primers were used for the PCR. The table came from immunoSEQ multiplex PCR; TCRdb's copy has only in-frame clones and leaves some out. This sample has about 96,000 clones, with approximately 79% found just once. Details on this clone: Its antigen is currently unknown.

The specimen sequenced was PBMCs. The receptor comes from a man under 40 in good health and CMV-seronegative. V gene TRBV29-1 combines with J gene TRBJ1-1; perhaps TRBD1 as D (5 bases). CDR3 region: CSVEGRTEAFF. The CDR3 bases are TGCAGCGTTGAGGGGCGAACTGAAGCTTTCTTT.